Included here is one TCR beta chain sequence, with context. Its antigen is undetermined. Method: immunoSEQ multiplex PCR; TCRdb's copy keeps in-frame clones and lacks some. This repertoire shows fewer than 95,000 clones, just under 95% found once; its top ten account for less than 0.6%. This entry comes from a study of graft-versus-host responses after intestinal transplantation. J was trimmed by 5 bases and V by 3 bases; bases with no gene match: 14. The CDR3 extends over 16 amino acids. The germline CDR1 and CDR2 sequences are GTSNPN and SVGIG (reference sequence). Study-wide findings and caveats: When patients had graft-donor T cell macrochimerism, their allografts held high graft-versus-host to host-versus-graft clonal ratios.

This receptor was obtained from a human donor who received an intestinal transplant. The chain has TRBV30 and TRBJ2-5, with TRBD1 identical over 8 bases. The input for sequencing was unstimulated CD8+ T cells sorted from spleen or lymph node cells, taken before intestinal transplant. The CDR3 spells CAWRLTSDRVFETQYF. The CDR3 nucleotides are TGTGCCTGGAGACTGACTTCGGACAGGGTATTCGAGACCCAGTACTTC. Full variable domain (outside the CDR3, taken from reference TRBV30 and TRBJ2-5): SQTIHQWPATLVQPVGSPLSLECTVEGTSNPNLYWYRQAAGRGLQLLFYSVGIGQISSEVPQNLSASRPQDRQFILSSKKLLLSDSGFYLCAWRLTSDRVFETQYFGPGTRLLVL.